The entry below describes one T cell receptor (beta chain). All recovered Cohort 3 donors got two negative PCRs, got clearance, or saw symptom resolution. The data originate from a study of blood T cell repertoires in COVID-19. On the study more broadly: The analysed material was cDNA or gDNA that came from T cells, B-cell-depleted T cells, or PBMCs.

Here immunoSEQ multiplex PCR was the method, and the copy in TCRdb shows in-frame clones only, minus some. The sample includes about 200,000 clones, about 87% seen only once; the top ten take less than 1.5%. Germline loops: CDR1 MRHNA, CDR2 SNTAGT. CDR3 length equals 18 residues. The ends lost 2 bases at V and 4 bases at J; junction bases unmatched: 7. The clonotype was recovered from a man aged 30 to 45 who had recovered from COVID-19. J is TRBJ2-6 and V is TRBV6-4, with 11 bases matching TRBD1. Material: PBMCs or T cells enriched from blood (not recorded which). CDR3 sequence reads: CASSDGTGGLNGANVLTF. CDR3 in DNA: TGTGCCAGCAGTGACGGGACAGGGGGGCTAAACGGGGCCAACGTCCTGACTTTC.